The TCR beta chain described here comes from a study of shared clonotypes between healthy human individuals. Profiled with immunoSEQ multiplex PCR; TCRdb holds only in-frame clones, not every one. The profile covers 450,000 to 550,000 clones, with about four fifths appearing a single time and 10% to 15% taken by the ten largest. The V end lost 6 bases, the J end lost 15 bases, and 24 bases lay between the germline ends. Germline V lookup: CDR1 KGHSH, CDR2 LQKENI. The CDR3 is 14 amino acids. Sequenced sample: PBMCs. This clonotype was sampled from a woman in her thirties or forties in good health. Some clones in this sample may be carry-over from other donors' samples. The gene calls are TRBV18 and TRBJ1-3; tentatively, D is TRBD1 (6 bases). The CDR3 sequence is CASSPPLQGRGRYF. CDR3 coding DNA: TGTGCCAGCTCCCCGCCGCTACAGGGAAGGGGCCGATATTTT.